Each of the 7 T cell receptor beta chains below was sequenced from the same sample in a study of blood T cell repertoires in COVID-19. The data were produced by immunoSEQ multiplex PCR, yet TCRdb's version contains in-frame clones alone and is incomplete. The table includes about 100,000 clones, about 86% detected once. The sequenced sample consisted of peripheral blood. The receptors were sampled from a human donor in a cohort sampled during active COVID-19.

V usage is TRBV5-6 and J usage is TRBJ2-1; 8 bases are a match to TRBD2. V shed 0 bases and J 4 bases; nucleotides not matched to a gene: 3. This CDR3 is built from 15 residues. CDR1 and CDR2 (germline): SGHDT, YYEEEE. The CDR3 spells CASSLASGSYNEQFF. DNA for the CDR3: TGTGCCAGCAGCTTGGCTAGCGGGTCTTACAATGAGCAGTTCTTC.

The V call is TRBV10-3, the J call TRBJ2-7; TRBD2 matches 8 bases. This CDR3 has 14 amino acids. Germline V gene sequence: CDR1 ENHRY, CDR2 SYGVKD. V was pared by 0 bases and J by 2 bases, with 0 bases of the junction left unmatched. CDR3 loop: CAISESAGAYEQYF. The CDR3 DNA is TGTGCCATCAGTGAGTCAGCGGGGGCCTACGAGCAGTACTTC.

CDR3 nucleotides: TGCGCCAGCAGCTCGACAGGGTCTTCTGGAAACACCATATATTTT. Translated: CASSSTGSSGNTIYF. J is TRBJ1-3 and V is TRBV5-1; 7 bases align to TRBD1. Looked up from germline, CDR1 is SGHRS and CDR2 is YFSETQ. The CDR3 totals 15 residues. V lost 3 bases, J lost 1 base, and 4 bases stayed unmatched. Full variable domain (rest looked up from reference TRBV5-1 and TRBJ1-3): KAGVTQTPRYLIKTRGQQVTLSCSPISGHRSVSWYQQTPGQGLQFLFEYFSETQRNKGNFPGRFSGRQFSNSRSEMNVSTLELGDSALYLCASSSTGSSGNTIYFGEGSWLTVV.

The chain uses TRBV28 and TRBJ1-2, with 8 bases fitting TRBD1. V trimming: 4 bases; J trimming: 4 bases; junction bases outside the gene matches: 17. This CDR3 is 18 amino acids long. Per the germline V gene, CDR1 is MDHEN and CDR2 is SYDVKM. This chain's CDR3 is CASSSPGQDTYPGYGYTF. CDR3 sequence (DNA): TGTGCCAGCAGTTCACCGGGACAGGATACGTATCCGGGCTATGGCTACACCTTC.

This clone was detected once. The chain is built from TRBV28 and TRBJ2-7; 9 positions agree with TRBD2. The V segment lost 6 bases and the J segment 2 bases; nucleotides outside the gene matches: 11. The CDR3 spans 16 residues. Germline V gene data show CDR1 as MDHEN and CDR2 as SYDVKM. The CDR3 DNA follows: TGTGCCAGCAGGGGAAATAGCGGGAGTGGGACCTACGAGCAGTACTTC. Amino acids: CASRGNSGSGTYEQYF.

The CDR3 nucleotides read TGTGCCAGCAGTTTATACGGACAGGGGGCGGCTGGGGCCAACGTCCTGACTTTC. Its protein product is CASSLYGQGAAGANVLTF. The gene calls are TRBV27 and TRBJ2-6; 11 nucleotides line up with TRBD1. The germline CDR1 and CDR2 sequences are MNHEY and SMNVEV (reference sequence). This CDR3 is 18 amino acids long. Trimming cost V 1 base and J 2 bases; bases outside gene matches: 4.

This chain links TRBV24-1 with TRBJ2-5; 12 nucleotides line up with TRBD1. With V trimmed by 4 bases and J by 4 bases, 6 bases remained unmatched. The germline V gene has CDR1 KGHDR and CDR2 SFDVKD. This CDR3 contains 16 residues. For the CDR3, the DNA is TGTGCCACCAGTGAACCCGGGACAGGGGGCAGAGAGACCCAGTACTTC. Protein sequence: CATSEPGTGGRETQYF.